This entry lists 9 T cell receptor beta chains sequenced from one sample in a study of T-cell reconstitution after alpha-beta-depleted transplantation in children. Unique molecular identifiers were used in preparing the TCRbeta library. Each CDR3 protein gets one entry after TCRdb re-called the PCR reads with MiXCR. The sample records roughly 200,000 distinct CDR3 sequences, just over 14% being singletons. The specimen comprised PBMCs from the stem cell graft donor, sampled from the stem cell graft. The receptors shown here come from a human donor who donated a stem cell graft to a child with acute lymphoblastic leukemia.

There are many counts of this clonotype. The chain links TRBV5-1 to TRBJ1-1; TRBD1 might be the D (5 bases). Per the germline V gene, CDR1 is SGHRS and CDR2 is YFSETQ. The ends were cut back, 7 bases at V and 8 bases at J, with 15 bases in the middle. The CDR3 has 12 residues. In DNA form, the CDR3 reads TGCGCCAGCGCGGGGCAGGGTCGGGAAGCTTTCTTT. It specifies CASAGQGREAFF.

This clonotype was counted many times. The chain is built from TRBV7-9 and TRBJ2-1; D might be TRBD1 (7 bases). CDR3 length: 15 residues. V was clipped by 5 bases and J by 0 bases, with 11 bases between them. The germline V gene encodes CDR1 SEHNR and CDR2 FQNEAQ (reference sequence). CDR3 protein: CASSGRDSSYNEQFF. Written as DNA, the CDR3 is TGTGCCAGCAGCGGGCGGGACAGCTCCTACAATGAGCAGTTCTTC.

This clonotype has at least ten counts. The J gene is TRBJ2-1, the V gene TRBV20-1; 7 bases align to TRBD2. CDR3 length: 14 residues. V was clipped by 1 base and J by 9 bases; unmatched bases: 9. The germline CDR1 and CDR2 sequences are DFQATT and SNEGSKA (reference sequence). CDR3 sequence reads: CSARGTRVLSEQFF. CDR3 sequence (DNA): TGCAGTGCTAGAGGGACTAGAGTCCTCAGTGAGCAGTTCTTC.

The chain recombines TRBV12-3 or TRBV12-4 with TRBJ2-7; D is ambiguous. The V end lost 6 bases, the J end lost 5 bases, and 14 bases lay between the germline ends. There are 13 residues in the CDR3. The DNA for the CDR3 is TGTGCCAGCAGGGAGCAAACCTTGCACGAGCAGTACTTC. It yields the protein CASREQTLHEQYF.

The chain uses TRBV5-4 and TRBJ2-7; maybe TRBD1 (6 bases). Trimming cost V 4 bases and J 4 bases, with 18 bases left between them. Germline-derived CDR1 and CDR2 are SGHNT and YYREEE (reference sequence). This CDR3 spans 15 amino acids. The CDR3 nucleotides read TGTGCCAGCAGCCGAATCGGACAGCCGACGTACGAGCAGTACTTC. Protein product: CASSRIGQPTYEQYF.

This clonotype occurred many times. The chain uses TRBV28 and TRBJ2-7; D perhaps matches TRBD2 (5 bases). This CDR3 is built from 13 residues. The germline V gene has CDR1 MDHEN and CDR2 SYDVKM. Trimming removed 1 base at V and 5 bases at J, with 9 bases between. CDR3 residues: CASSLLARDEQYF. As DNA, the CDR3 is TGTGCCAGCAGTTTATTGGCGAGGGACGAGCAGTACTTC.

This clonotype was counted at least ten times. The V call is TRBV20-1, the J call TRBJ2-7; 10 nucleotides align to TRBD2. V shed 0 bases, J shed 2 bases, and the junction held 13 bases outside the gene matches. Germline assignment: CDR1 DFQATT and CDR2 SNEGSKA (reference sequence). The CDR3 is 18 residues long. As DNA, the CDR3 is TGCAGTGCTAGAGACGTACTAGCGGGACTTAGTGGGCCCTACGAGCAGTACTTC. Translation: CSARDVLAGLSGPYEQYF.

This clonotype was recorded at least ten times. The genes are TRBV25-1 and TRBJ2-7; 7 bases align to TRBD1. CDR3 length: 18 residues. Germline V gene data show CDR1 as MGHDK and CDR2 as SYGVNS. Unmatched junction bases numbered 17, after V lost 6 bases and J lost 0 bases. This chain's CDR3 is CASSPTGTADPPSYEQYF. Here the CDR3 DNA reads TGTGCCAGCAGCCCCACCGGGACAGCTGACCCACCCTCCTACGAGCAGTACTTC.

In its sample, this clonotype was seen once. A read error may be the cause here, since a much bigger clone is one base away. The rearrangement uses TRBV9 and TRBJ2-5; 8 bases agree with TRBD2. V was pared by 2 bases and J by 4 bases, with 7 bases of the junction left unmatched. CDR1 and CDR2 (germline): SGDLS, YYNGEE. The CDR3 is 15 amino acids. CDR3 bases: TGTGCCAGCAGCGTTAGCGGGAAATGGGGAGAGACCCAGTACTTC. It specifies CASSVSGKWGETQYF.